A single sample is the source of the 5 T cell receptor beta chains below, sequenced in a study of graft-versus-host responses after intestinal transplantation. No antigens are known for them. Clones were read by immunoSEQ multiplex PCR, and TCRdb kept only the in-frame ones, dropping some. Of about 94,000 clones listed, around nine tenths are singletons. The sample was unstimulated CD8+ T cells sorted from spleen or lymph node cells, taken before intestinal transplant. All receptors come from a human donor who received an intestinal transplant.

This rearrangement joins TRBV6-1 to TRBJ2-7, with no clear D. The length of the CDR3 is 13 residues. Germline V gene sequence: CDR1 MNHNS, CDR2 SASEGT. Trimming removed 1 base from V and 3 bases from J, with 7 bases in between. CDR3 amino acids: CASSEGTNYEQYF. The DNA of the CDR3 is TGTGCCAGCAGTGAAGGCACTAACTACGAGCAGTACTTC.

V is TRBV29-1 and J is TRBJ2-2, with D possibly TRBD1 on 6 matching bases. The V end lost 7 bases, the J end lost 0 bases, and 15 bases lay between the germline ends. This CDR3 comprises 15 residues. Per germline, CDR1 SQVTM and CDR2 ANQGSEA. CDR3 protein: CSATRTEANTGELFF. The CDR3 DNA sequence: TGCAGCGCTACCCGGACAGAAGCGAACACCGGGGAGCTGTTTTTT.

This sequence joins TRBV2 and TRBJ1-4; maybe TRBD1 (6 bases). The CDR3 sequence is 14 residues long. V was cut by 5 bases and J by 3 bases, with 10 bases left in between. Germline CDR1 SNHLY, CDR2 FYNNEI. CDR3 amino acids: CASSLRGSNEKLFF. In nucleotides, the CDR3 is TGTGCCAGCAGTCTCAGGGGATCTAATGAAAAACTGTTTTTT.

The chain couples TRBV5-1 to TRBJ2-7, with a possible D match to TRBD1 (6 bases). Germline CDR1 reads SGHRS; CDR2 reads YFSETQ. This CDR3 has 15 residues. The V end lost 0 bases, the J end lost 2 bases, and 12 bases lay between the germline ends. The CDR3 spells CASSLEVGGAYEQYF. DNA for the CDR3: TGCGCCAGCAGCTTGGAGGTAGGGGGAGCCTACGAGCAGTACTTC.

The chain uses TRBV6-1 and TRBJ2-1; D might be TRBD1 (5 bases). Germline V gene sequence: CDR1 MNHNS, CDR2 SASEGT. Between the trimmed V and J ends, which lost 7 bases and 2 bases, there was a span of 15 bases. The CDR3 contains 15 residues. The CDR3 DNA is TGTGCCAGCAATATGAGGACATTCACCTACAATGAGCAGTTCTTC. It specifies CASNMRTFTYNEQFF.